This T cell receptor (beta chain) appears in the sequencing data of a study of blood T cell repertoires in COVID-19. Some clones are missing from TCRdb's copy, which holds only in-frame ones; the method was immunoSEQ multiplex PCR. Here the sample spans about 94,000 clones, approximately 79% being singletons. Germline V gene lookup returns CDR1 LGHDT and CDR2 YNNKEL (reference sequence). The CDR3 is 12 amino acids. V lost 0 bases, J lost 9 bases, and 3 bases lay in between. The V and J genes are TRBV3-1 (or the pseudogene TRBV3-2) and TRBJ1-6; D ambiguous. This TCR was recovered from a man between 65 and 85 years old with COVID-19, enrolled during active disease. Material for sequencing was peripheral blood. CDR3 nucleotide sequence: TGTGCCAGCAGCCAAGATAGTTCACCCCTCCACTTT. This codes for CASSQDSSPLHF.